What follows are 29 T cell receptor beta chains derived from one specimen sequenced in a study of blood T cells in healthy people across ages. A second PCR, run for roughly 7 to 12 cycles, used a sample-barcoded 5' primer plus a J-beta primer mix. A single record per CDR3 protein comes from TCRdb applying MiXCR to the 5' RACE reads. The sample records 650,000 to 1,000,000 distinct CDR3 sequences, 35% to 50% being singletons. Material: blood. The receptors here all came from a man older than 75 in good health.

The rearrangement joins TRBV5-1 to TRBJ2-2, with D perhaps matching TRBD1 (5 bases). Germline V CDR1 and CDR2: SGHRS, YFSETQ. V lost 3 bases, J lost 4 bases, and 10 bases lay in between. The CDR3 extends over 14 amino acids. CDR3 bases: TGCGCCAGCAGCTCCGCCCAGGGCACCGGGGAGCTGTTTTTT. Translated: CASSSAQGTGELFF.

J is TRBJ1-5 and V is TRBV27; a possible D gene is TRBD1 (6 bases). Germline values: CDR1 MNHEY, CDR2 SMNVEV (reference sequence). The CDR3 runs to 14 residues. V lost 2 bases and J lost 3, with 8 bases in between. CDR3 sequence reads: CASSLQGHNQPQHF. The CDR3, as DNA: TGTGCCAGCAGTTTACAGGGACACAATCAGCCCCAGCATTTT.

Comments on this clonotype: A read error may account for a junction end that differs from germline. The chain employs TRBV29-1 and TRBJ2-1; 8 nucleotides agree with TRBD2. The CDR3 has 18 amino acids. CDR1 SQVTM and CDR2 ANQGSEA come from the germline V gene. This chain's CDR3 is CSVLLRGLAGRSNNEQFF. In DNA, the CDR3 is TGCAGCGTACTACTGAGGGGATTAGCGGGACGCTCCAACAATGAGCAGTTCTTC.

In its sample, this clonotype was seen many times. This chain joins TRBV7-2 and TRBJ2-5, with unresolved D. CDR1 and CDR2 (germline): SGHTA, FQGNSA. This CDR3 is 14 amino acids long. The V end was cut by 1 base, the J end by 5 bases, with 11 bases between. Here the CDR3 reads CASSLGLGWETQYF. The CDR3 nucleotides read TGTGCCAGCAGCTTAGGGTTAGGGTGGGAGACCCAGTACTTC.

DNA for the CDR3: TGCGCCAGCAGCCAAGACATAGCGAACACCGGGGAGCTGTTTTTT. It is translated as CASSQDIANTGELFF. The V and J genes are TRBV4-1 and TRBJ2-2; D is unclear. The V end lost 0 bases, the J end lost 0 bases, and 5 bases lay between the germline ends. Germline CDR1 is MGHRA and CDR2 is YSYEKL. The CDR3 contains 15 residues.

The chain couples TRBV4-2 to TRBJ2-7; 8 positions agree with TRBD2. V shed 3 bases, J shed 3 bases, and the junction held 4 bases outside the gene matches. This CDR3 has 14 amino acids. Germline CDR1 is LGHNA and CDR2 is YNFKEQ. The CDR3 here is CASSQGLEVYEQYF. The DNA for the CDR3 is TGTGCCAGCAGCCAGGGACTAGAGGTCTACGAGCAGTACTTC.

The chain uses TRBV27 and TRBJ2-5, with D possibly matching TRBD2 (6 bases). The CDR3 totals 15 residues. In germline, CDR1 is MNHEY, CDR2 SMNVEV (reference sequence). Trimming cost V 1 base and J 2 bases, with 11 bases left between them. CDR3 protein: CASSLWAGLQETQYF. The CDR3 DNA sequence: TGTGCCAGCAGTTTATGGGCGGGACTTCAAGAGACCCAGTACTTC.

This clonotype occurred a few times. The genes are TRBV12-3 or TRBV12-4 and TRBJ2-5; TRBD2 agrees at 10 bases. CDR3 length: 14 residues. J gave up 6 bases and V 5 bases, and 6 bases lay outside the gene matches. CDR3 sequence: CASSVTSGSKTQYF. The CDR3 nucleotides are TGTGCCAGCAGTGTGACTAGCGGGTCTAAGACCCAGTACTTC.

The gene calls are TRBV9 and TRBJ2-3; the D gene is possibly TRBD1 (5 bases). V lost 4 bases and J 1 base, leaving 16 bases between the germline ends. This CDR3 region has 16 residues. Germline CDR1 and CDR2: SGDLS and YYNGEE. CDR3 residues: CASSYQPSGRTDTQYF. CDR3 nucleotides: TGTGCCAGCAGCTACCAACCGTCAGGGCGCACAGATACGCAGTATTTT. The full variable domain, its missing parts supplied by reference TRBV9 and TRBJ2-3, is DSGVTQTPKHLITATGQRVTLRCSPRSGDLSVYWYQQSLDQGLQFLIQYYNGEERAKGNILERFSAQQFPDLHSELNLSSLELGDSALYFCASSYQPSGRTDTQYFGPGTRLTVL.

Comments on this clonotype: Possible read error: a much larger clone is one base away. The rearrangement joins TRBV12-3 or TRBV12-4 to TRBJ2-4; D remains ambiguous. The CDR3 is 13 residues long. For the CDR3, the DNA is TGTGCCTGCAGTTTTGGGGCCAAAAACATTCAGTACTTC. Translation gives CACSFGAKNIQYF.

The chain joins TRBV6-1 to TRBJ2-7, with 8 bases matching TRBD2. Per germline, CDR1 MNHNS and CDR2 SASEGT. V gave up 5 bases and J gave up 3 bases; unmatched junction bases: 6. The CDR3 is 14 residues long. The CDR3 loop reads CASSTLAGSYEQYF. The CDR3 DNA sequence: TGTGCCAGCAGTACTCTAGCGGGTAGCTACGAGCAGTACTTC.

In the case of this clonotype: The germline gene is not matched at one end of the junction; a read error may be the cause. The chain employs TRBV20-1 and TRBJ1-4; D not resolved. In germline, CDR1 is DFQATT, CDR2 SNEGSKA (reference sequence). CDR3 length: 14 amino acids. In nucleotides, the CDR3 is TGCAGTGCTAGAGGGCCTGCAACTTATGAAAAACTGTTTTTT. Its translation: CSARGPATYEKLFF.

This clonotype was seen more than once but under ten times. This sequence joins TRBV4-1 and TRBJ2-7; 8 bases map to TRBD2. The CDR3 consists of 14 residues. Trimming at V came to 4 bases and at J to 2 bases, leaving 4 bases not matched to a gene. CDR1 is MGHRA, CDR2 YSYEKL, per germline. CDR3 DNA sequence: TGCGCCAGCAGCCCCGGCGGGGGGCCCTACGAGCAGTACTTC. Translation gives CASSPGGGPYEQYF.

The rearrangement joins TRBV20-1 to TRBJ2-7; D may be TRBD2 (5 bases). The V end was cut by 6 bases, the J end by 3 bases, with 21 bases between. Germline assignment: CDR1 DFQATT and CDR2 SNEGSKA (reference sequence). This CDR3 has 15 amino acids. DNA of the CDR3: TGCAGTGCCCAGACGGGTAGCGAGATACTCTACGAGCAGTACTTC. Translating it yields CSAQTGSEILYEQYF.

The chain carries TRBV11-2 and TRBJ2-1; 9 nucleotides line up with TRBD2. There are 16 residues in the CDR3. V was clipped by 4 bases and J by 4 bases; unmatched bases: 8. Germline lookup yields CDR1 SGHAT and CDR2 FQNNGV. The CDR3 loop is CASSSSGLAGYNEQFF. Written as DNA, the CDR3 is TGTGCCAGCAGCTCCTCCGGGCTAGCGGGGTACAATGAGCAGTTCTTC.

This clonotype has just a few counts. J is TRBJ2-1 and V is TRBV6-5, with TRBD1 identical over 9 bases. V was clipped by 7 bases and J by 9 bases; unmatched bases: 10. This CDR3 contains 14 residues. The germline CDR1 and CDR2 sequences are MNHEY and SVGAGI. The CDR3 DNA sequence: TGTGCCAGCACCCCCGGGACAGGGTCGGGTGAGCAGTTCTTC. It translates to CASTPGTGSGEQFF.

The rearrangement links TRBV28 to TRBJ2-1, with a possible D match to TRBD2 (6 bases). The length of the CDR3 is 17 residues. Per germline, CDR1 MDHEN and CDR2 SYDVKM. Between the trimmed V and J ends, which lost 4 bases and 0 bases, there was a span of 16 bases. The CDR3 here is CASSSLLAGSSYNEQFF. CDR3 DNA: TGTGCCAGCAGTTCCCTACTAGCCGGAAGCTCCTACAATGAGCAGTTCTTC.

The gene calls are TRBV12-3 or TRBV12-4 and TRBJ2-1; 8 bases fit TRBD1. V shed 5 bases and J 7 bases; nucleotides not matched to a gene: 10. The CDR3 spans 15 residues. The CDR3 nucleotides are TGTGCCAGCAGTCCGCTGACAGGGGCTGGGAATGAGCAGTTCTTC. Encoded protein: CASSPLTGAGNEQFF.

As for this clonotype: A much larger clone differs from this one at a single base, so this may be a read error. The rearrangement links TRBV20-1 to TRBJ2-1; D is ambiguous. Germline V gene data show CDR1 as DFQATT and CDR2 as SNEGSKA (reference sequence). The CDR3 loop spans 13 amino acids. The V gene lost 6 bases and the J gene lost 10 bases, with 19 bases spanning the gap. The CDR3 spells CSAPMSLGYEQFF. For the CDR3, the DNA is TGCAGTGCCCCCATGAGCTTGGGATACGAGCAGTTCTTC.

The chain uses TRBV6-5 and TRBJ2-1; D may be TRBD2 (5 bases). V was trimmed by 3 bases and J by 6 bases, leaving 15 bases between them. Germline V CDR1 and CDR2: MNHEY, SVGAGI. This CDR3 has 15 residues. CDR3 protein: CASSYEGRSLNEQFF. The CDR3 coding sequence is TGTGCCAGCAGTTATGAGGGTCGTTCTCTCAATGAGCAGTTCTTC.

The sample holds one count of this clonotype. This rearrangement joins TRBV3-1 to TRBJ2-3; D is perhaps TRBD2 (5 bases). Germline values: CDR1 LGHDT, CDR2 YNNKEL (reference sequence). V dropped 10 bases and J dropped 5 bases, with 19 bases sitting between them. The CDR3 sequence is 14 residues long. In DNA form, the CDR3 reads TGTGCCACCGAGGACGGGCTAGCCGGAGATACGCAGTATTTT. Translated: CATEDGLAGDTQYF.

This clonotype has at least ten counts. This chain joins TRBV6-2 or TRBV6-3 and TRBJ2-7; D gene uncertain. Germline CDR1 is MNHEY and CDR2 is SVGEGT. This CDR3 has 14 residues. Trimming cost V 3 bases and J 3 bases, with 12 bases left between them. CDR3 nucleotides: TGTGCCAGCAGTTATGACGGCAGTGACTACGAGCAGTACTTC. Translation: CASSYDGSDYEQYF.

In its sample, this clonotype was seen many times. The genes are TRBV7-2 and TRBJ1-4, with 8 bases aligning to TRBD1. CDR1 is SGHTA, CDR2 FQGNSA, per germline. The CDR3 is 13 residues long. V lost 5 bases to trimming and J lost 7 bases; unmatched junction nucleotides: 3. CDR3 loop: CASSGTGSEKLFF. Written as DNA, the CDR3 is TGTGCCAGCAGCGGGACAGGTTCTGAAAAACTGTTTTTT.

The rearrangement joins TRBV14 to TRBJ2-1, with TRBD2 identical over 12 bases. The ends lost 4 bases at V and 8 bases at J; junction bases unmatched: 0. This CDR3 spans 13 amino acids. Germline CDR1 SGHDN, CDR2 FVKESK. The CDR3 DNA reads TGTGCCAGCAGCCGGACTAGCGGGGATGAGCAGTTCTTC. Translated: CASSRTSGDEQFF.

The table lists this clonotype with many counts. The J gene is TRBJ2-3, the V gene TRBV5-1, with TRBD2 as a possible D gene (5 bases). V gave up 4 bases and J gave up 1 base, with 10 bases separating them. CDR1 SGHRS and CDR2 YFSETQ come from the germline V gene. The CDR3 runs 14 residues. CDR3 bases: TGCGCCAGCAGCACCAGCGGCGGCACAGATACGCAGTATTTT. This gives the protein CASSTSGGTDTQYF.

This clonotype has only one observation. The V and J genes are TRBV20-1 and TRBJ1-4; D not certain. The CDR3 has 11 amino acids. The germline V gene has CDR1 DFQATT and CDR2 SNEGSKA (reference sequence). Trimming took off 5 bases at V and 7 bases at J, with 8 bases between the two ends. CDR3 nucleotides: TGCAGTGCTCGGACGCCTGAAAAACTGTTTTTT. Translating gives CSARTPEKLFF.

This clonotype was counted between two and nine times. The chain uses TRBV5-6 and TRBJ2-3; possibly TRBD1 or TRBD2 for D (5 bases each). Per the germline V gene, CDR1 is SGHDT and CDR2 is YYEEEE. This CDR3 has 15 amino acids. Trimming removed 1 base at V and 1 base at J, with 10 bases between. For the CDR3, the DNA is TGTGCCAGCAGCTTGTTGGGGACCCGCACAGATACGCAGTATTTT. Translation: CASSLLGTRTDTQYF.

Notes on this clonotype: At one boundary the junction diverges from the germline segment, which might be a read error. V and J are TRBV20-1 and TRBJ2-3; 7 bases match TRBD1. The CDR3 has 15 amino acids. Per germline, CDR1 DFQATT and CDR2 SNEGSKA (reference sequence). For the CDR3, the DNA is TGTAGTGCGAGGGACAGCCGAGGGTTCCCAGGTACGCAGTATTTT. It is translated as CSARDSRGFPGTQYF.

Regarding this clonotype: A read error is possible here, since a much larger clone lies one base away. The rearrangement joins TRBV7-2 to TRBJ1-2; D unresolved. V lost 5 bases to trimming and J lost 4 bases, with 14 bases between them. This CDR3 has 14 amino acids. CDR1 and CDR2 from the germline V gene are SGHTA and FQGNSA. The CDR3 here is CASSVGARIYGYTF. The CDR3 region has the DNA TGTGCCAGCAGCGTAGGCGCGCGGATCTATGGCTACACCTTC.